This TCR beta chain stems from a study of cytomegalovirus exposure and HLA in healthy donors. On the study more broadly: A later analysis reported the 130 or so validation repertoires used the same platform as the approximately 700 first-cohort repertoires. Study-level points and caveats: The investigators catalogued 150 to 200 TCR beta chains as cytomegalovirus-associated. Subsequent analysis of the 110 or so validation repertoires found a tendency for first-cohort TCR clusters to co-occur.

Repertoires were generated with immunoSEQ multiplex PCR, while TCRdb's copy carries only in-frame clones and drops some. The data show around 63,000 clones, almost 97% seen once. This clone was counted once. The antigen is undetermined. The donors were in the roughly 120-subject validation cohort, distinct from the 666-subject first cohort. The TCR was taken from a woman younger than 35 in good health and CMV-seronegative. Sequenced material: PBMCs.

The CDR3 sequence: CASSFRQGAEAFF. CDR3 sequence (DNA): TGTGCCAGCAGTTTCAGGCAGGGGGCTGAAGCTTTCTTT. This sequence joins TRBV27 and TRBJ1-1; TRBD1 agrees at 7 bases. The CDR3 is 13 amino acids. V shed 3 bases and J 6 bases; nucleotides not matched to a gene: 4. Germline V lookup: CDR1 MNHEY, CDR2 SMNVEV (reference sequence).